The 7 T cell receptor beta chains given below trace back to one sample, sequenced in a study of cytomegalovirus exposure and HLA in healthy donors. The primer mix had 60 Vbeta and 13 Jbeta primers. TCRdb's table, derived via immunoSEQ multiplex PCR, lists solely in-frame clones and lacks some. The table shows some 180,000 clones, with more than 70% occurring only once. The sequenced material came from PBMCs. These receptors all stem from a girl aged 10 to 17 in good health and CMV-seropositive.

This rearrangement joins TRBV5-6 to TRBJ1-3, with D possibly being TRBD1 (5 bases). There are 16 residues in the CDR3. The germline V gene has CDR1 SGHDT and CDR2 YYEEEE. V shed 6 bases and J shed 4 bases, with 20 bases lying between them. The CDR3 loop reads CASNKNWGLGGNTIYF. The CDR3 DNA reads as TGTGCCAGCAACAAAAATTGGGGCTTAGGAGGAAACACCATATATTTT.

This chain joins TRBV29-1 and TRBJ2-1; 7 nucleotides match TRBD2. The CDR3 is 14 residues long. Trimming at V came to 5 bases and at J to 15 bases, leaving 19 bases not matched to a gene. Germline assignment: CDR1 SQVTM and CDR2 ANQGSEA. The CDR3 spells CSVCLASGPSWAFF. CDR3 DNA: TGCAGCGTTTGTCTGGCTAGCGGACCCTCATGGGCGTTCTTC.

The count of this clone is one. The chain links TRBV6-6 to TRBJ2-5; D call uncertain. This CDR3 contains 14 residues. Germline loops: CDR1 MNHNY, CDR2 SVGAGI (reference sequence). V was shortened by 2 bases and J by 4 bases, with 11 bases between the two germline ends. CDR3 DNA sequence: TGTGCCAGCAGTTACGGTACTATCGGAGAGACCCAGTACTTC. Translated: CASSYGTIGETQYF.

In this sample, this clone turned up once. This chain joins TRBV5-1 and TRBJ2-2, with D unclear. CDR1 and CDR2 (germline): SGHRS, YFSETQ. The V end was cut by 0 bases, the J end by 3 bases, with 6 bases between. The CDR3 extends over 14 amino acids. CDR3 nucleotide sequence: TGCGCCAGCAGCTTGGCGCAGGACACCGGGGAGCTGTTTTTT. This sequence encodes CASSLAQDTGELFF. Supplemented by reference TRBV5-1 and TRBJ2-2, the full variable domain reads KAGVTQTPRYLIKTRGQQVTLSCSPISGHRSVSWYQQTPGQGLQFLFEYFSETQRNKGNFPGRFSGRQFSNSRSEMNVSTLELGDSALYLCASSLAQDTGELFFGEGSRLTVL.

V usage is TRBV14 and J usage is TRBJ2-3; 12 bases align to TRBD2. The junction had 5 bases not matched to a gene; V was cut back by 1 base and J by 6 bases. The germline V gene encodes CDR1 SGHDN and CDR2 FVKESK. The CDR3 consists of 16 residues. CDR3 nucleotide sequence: TGTGCCAGCAGCCAAGTCATGGGACTAGCGGGTGATACGCAGTATTTT. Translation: CASSQVMGLAGDTQYF.

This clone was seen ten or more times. The CDR3, as DNA: TGTGCCAGCGGAACGAGGGAGACCCAGTACTTC. Its protein product is CASGTRETQYF. The chain is built from TRBV6-5 and TRBJ2-5; D remains ambiguous. The CDR3 has 11 residues. In germline, CDR1 is MNHEY, CDR2 SVGAGI. Trimming stripped 8 bases from V and 5 bases from J, with 9 bases between.

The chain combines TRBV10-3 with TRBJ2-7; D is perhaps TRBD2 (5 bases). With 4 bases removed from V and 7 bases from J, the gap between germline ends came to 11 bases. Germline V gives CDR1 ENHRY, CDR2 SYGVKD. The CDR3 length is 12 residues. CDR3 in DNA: TGTGCCATCAGTGGTAGCAGGAGGGAGCAGTACTTC. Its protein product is CAISGSRREQYF.